This T cell receptor beta chain comes out of a study of cytomegalovirus exposure and HLA in healthy donors. Amplification used 60 Vbeta primers and 13 Jbeta primers. Sequencing used immunoSEQ multiplex PCR; TCRdb keeps in-frame clones, though not all of them. The sample records more than 110,000 clones, just over 70% being singletons. The sequence was obtained from a woman aged 30 to 39 in good health and CMV-seronegative. The material sequenced was PBMCs.

In nucleotides, the CDR3 is TGTGCCAGCAGCTTAGTTAGCGGGGGAACAGATACGCAGTATTTT. Protein product: CASSLVSGGTDTQYF. The V and J genes are TRBV7-2 and TRBJ2-3, with 9 bases matching TRBD2. There are 15 residues in the CDR3. The trim removed 1 base at V and 3 bases at J, leaving 2 bases unmatched. CDR1 SGHTA and CDR2 FQGNSA come from the germline V gene.